This TCR beta chain was sequenced in a study of PD-L1 blockade in urothelial cancer. Study overall: Blood analysis occurred 3 weeks (second dose) and 6 weeks after treatment start.

Spiking of synthetic TCR analog templates was performed in each PCR. TCRdb's copy holds only in-frame clones and misses some; the assay was immunoSEQ multiplex PCR. The sample has about 52,000 clones, around three quarters seen once. CDR3 size: 15 residues. Germline V gene data show CDR1 as SGHTA and CDR2 as FQGTGA. Losses at the gene ends were 3 bases for V and 4 bases for J; bases not matched to a gene: 5. The chain combines TRBV7-3 with TRBJ2-1, with 8 bases matching TRBD2. Here the sequenced sample was PBMCs, taken around atezolizumab (anti-PD-L1) treatment. The source is a man aged 70 or older with urothelial cancer. The CDR3 sequence is CASSLGAGEYNEQFF. CDR3 sequence (DNA): TGTGCCAGCAGCTTGGGAGCGGGAGAGTACAATGAGCAGTTCTTC.